The rows below give T cell receptor beta chains drawn from one sample of a study of T cells after yellow fever vaccination. TCRdb reprocessed the 5' RACE reads with MiXCR, giving one entry per CDR3 protein. Among tens of thousands of distinct CDR3 sequences listed, around 7% were seen once. The sample was CD8+ T cells sorted from PBMCs, taken 45 days after the first yellow fever vaccination. All receptors derive from a man between 18 and 29 years old who received the YFV17D yellow fever vaccine. Both conserved end residues are trimmed from each CDR3. Size tells how often a clone was seen (once, few, many) or the class of an expanded clone, and some rows leave it out.

j_call,cdr3_length,v_call,clone_size,cdr3_aa
TRBJ2-3,14,TRBV7-6,many,ASSLVSGGATDTQY
TRBJ2-5,12,TRBV5-6,large,ASSLGRGYETQY
TRBJ1-2,12,TRBV9,many,ASSARDRESGYT
TRBJ2-1,14,TRBV6-4,many,ASSDSDSASYNEQF
TRBJ1-2,12,TRBV12-5,many,ASGLVGTAYGYT
TRBJ2-1,14,TRBV7-8,NA,ASSQVTSLSGNEQF
TRBJ2-7,14,TRBV4-1,NA,ASSQAGLAGIDEQY
TRBJ2-2,13,TRBV7-9,many,ASSPLTQGTGELF
TRBJ2-7,13,TRBV5-5,few,ASSFQAGGPGEQY
TRBJ2-3,9,TRBV11-2,few,ASMVRDTQY
TRBJ2-1,11,TRBV27,many,ATQQGASNEQF
TRBJ2-7,13,TRBV20-1,many,SASSPTSFPYEQY
TRBJ2-5,12,TRBV28,few,ASAGSGLIGRQY
TRBJ1-1,11,TRBV6-5,few,ASRSGRNTEAF
TRBJ2-4,11,TRBV5-6,many,ASSYQGGNIQY
TRBJ1-4,11,TRBV6-5,many,ASSYGTGEKLF
TRBJ2-1,12,TRBV7-2,many,ASSYLAGAYEQF
TRBJ1-1,10,TRBV2,few,ASSGLNTEAF
TRBJ1-1,13,TRBV3-1,many,ASSPGGGLGTEAF
TRBJ2-7,13,TRBV6-5,few,ASSYSPWGVKEQY
TRBJ1-6,12,TRBV6-5,many,ASSYRGTNSPLH
TRBJ2-3,14,TRBV12-5,few,ASGPRTSGLMYTQY
TRBJ2-5,13,TRBV20-1,many,SASSPRALQETQY
TRBJ2-1,13,TRBV7-6,many,ASSTRLAGINEQF
TRBJ1-2,13,TRBV7-2,NA,ASSLRDRANYGYT
TRBJ2-3,15,TRBV6-1,many,ASRERQVPYTTDTQY
TRBJ2-7,11,TRBV12-3/TRBV12-4,few,ASSLGQGSEQY
TRBJ1-5,11,TRBV23-1,NA,ASSQYREWAQH
TRBJ2-2,14,TRBV6-2/TRBV6-3,NA,ASRTSGEANTGELF
TRBJ2-2,16,TRBV7-8,many,ASSLPGTGASNTGELF
TRBJ2-7,12,TRBV29-1,many,SVETPWSSYEQY
TRBJ2-1,10,TRBV7-2,many,ASSLARYEQF
TRBJ1-2,15,TRBV7-9,NA,ASSLALPVSTNYGYT
TRBJ2-5,12,TRBV7-2,NA,ASSSRGVQETQY
TRBJ2-1,11,TRBV12-3/TRBV12-4,NA,ASSLGDRNEQF
TRBJ2-3,15,TRBV4-1,many,ASSQLAVAPGTDTQY
TRBJ1-1,13,TRBV18,many,ASSSPGTVGPKAF
TRBJ2-4,15,TRBV4-1,many,ASSLSQGAVSKNIQY
TRBJ2-1,13,TRBV5-1,few,ASSLGLARHNEQF
TRBJ2-1,13,TRBV7-9,few,ASSLGQGFDNEQF
TRBJ1-2,12,TRBV20-1,few,SASGGTDLYGYT
TRBJ2-3,11,TRBV15,many,ATRQGVTDTQY
TRBJ2-3,10,TRBV10-3,many,AISDEGDTQY
TRBJ2-6,16,TRBV19,many,ASSLEGTGFTGANVLT
TRBJ2-3,16,TRBV27,many,ASSSNLPPPHSTDTQY
TRBJ2-2,15,TRBV5-1,few,ASSFYLAGANTGELF
TRBJ1-6,13,TRBV14,few,ASSQWSGGNSPLH
TRBJ1-1,9,TRBV29-1,many,STRFGVEAF
TRBJ1-1,12,TRBV7-2,NA,ASRPDRGGTEAF
TRBJ1-2,13,TRBV20-1,few,SARERRTGPYGYT
TRBJ2-1,14,TRBV11-3,few,ASSLGGGLASHEQF
TRBJ2-1,17,TRBV20-1,many,SARDPQGGSLGLYNEQF
TRBJ1-4,14,TRBV4-1,many,ASSQESVTGNEKLF